This T cell receptor (beta chain) was observed in a study of human T cells and chemical hapten exposure. TCRdb called the RACE reads again in MiXCR, with one record for every CDR3 protein. The table lists approximately 80,000 distinct CDR3 sequences, about 7.5% of them singletons. Time point indicated: patch test 1, 2 weeks after DPC sensitization. Described treatment: therapeutic diphenylcyclopropenone sensitization with weekly scalp DPC. From germline, CDR1 is KGHSH and CDR2 LQKENI. This CDR3 spans 17 amino acids. V dropped 3 bases and J dropped 4; count of bases not matched to a gene: 12. The chain is built from TRBV18 and TRBJ2-3; TRBD1 aligns across 8 bases. The starting material was whole blood, obtained in connection with sensitization to the hapten diphenylcyclopropenone (DPC). This TCR came from a woman aged 25 to 39 with alopecia areata. Some clones in this sample may be carry-over from other donors' samples. Here the CDR3 DNA reads TGTGCCAGCTCACCGTTGCCACGGACAGGGCCCGCAGATACGCAGTATTTT. Protein product: CASSPLPRTGPADTQYF. Together with reference TRBV18 and TRBJ2-3, the CDR3 gives the full variable domain: NAGVMQNPRHLVRRRGQEARLRCSPMKGHSHVYWYRQLPEEGLKFMVYLQKENIIDESGMPKERFSAEFPKEGPSILRIQQVVRGDSAAYFCASSPLPRTGPADTQYFGPGTRLTVL.